These 21 T cell receptor beta chains share one sample of origin, sequenced in a study of patients and donors after allogeneic stem cell transplantation. From the RT-PCR reads, TCRdb called clonotypes with MiXCR, one entry per CDR3 protein. Of about 960,000 distinct CDR3 sequences in the sample, over 15% were seen once. The sequencing input was blood, either unsorted or a sorted T cell fraction (not recorded which). These TCRs come from a human donor who was either an allogeneic HSCT recipient or a stem cell or donor lymphocyte infusion donor (not recorded which). It is not recorded whose cells these are; they may come from a transplant donor.

This clonotype came up many times. The CDR3 DNA is TGTGCCAGCAGTTTGGGCCCTGCGGTTCAGCCCCAGCATTTT. Its translation is CASSLGPAVQPQHF. The chain couples TRBV12-3 or TRBV12-4 to TRBJ1-5; no firm D call. Trimming pared 3 bases from V and 6 bases from J, leaving 12 bases between. This CDR3 is 14 amino acids long.

This chain joins TRBV30 and TRBJ2-7; D is uncertain. Looked up from germline, CDR1 is GTSNPN and CDR2 is SVGIG (reference sequence). CDR3 length equals 12 residues. Trimming removed 1 base from V and 3 bases from J, with 7 bases in between. CDR3 protein: CAWSETLYEQYF. The CDR3 DNA reads TGTGCCTGGAGTGAGACCCTCTACGAGCAGTACTTC.

The V gene is TRBV7-6, the J gene TRBJ2-3; no clear D. V was clipped by 0 bases and J by 6 bases, with 10 bases between them. In germline, CDR1 is SGHVS, CDR2 FNYEAQ. The CDR3 extends over 14 amino acids. Here the CDR3 reads CASSLAFLEDTQYF. As DNA, the CDR3 is TGTGCCAGCAGCTTAGCGTTCCTTGAGGATACGCAGTATTTT.

For the CDR3, the DNA is TGCAGTGCTTTCCAGGCAAACACCGGGGAGCTGTTTTTT. Protein: CSAFQANTGELFF. The rearrangement links TRBV20-1 to TRBJ2-2; D unclear. Between the trimmed V and J ends, which lost 5 bases and 2 bases, there was a span of 9 bases. Germline-derived CDR1 and CDR2 are DFQATT and SNEGSKA (reference sequence). The CDR3 is 13 residues long.

This clonotype was seen ten or more times. CDR3 loop: CSAPQGANTEAFF. In nucleotides, the CDR3 is TGCAGTGCACCTCAAGGGGCGAACACTGAAGCTTTCTTT. The V and J genes are TRBV20-1 and TRBJ1-1; a possible D gene is TRBD1 (5 bases). The germline V and J ends were trimmed by 6 bases and 1 base, with 12 bases remaining between them. Germline V gene sequence: CDR1 DFQATT, CDR2 SNEGSKA (reference sequence). The CDR3 is 13 amino acids.

This clonotype was observed a few times. The chain couples TRBV7-9 to TRBJ1-1; D is ambiguous. V was trimmed by 1 base and J by 1 base, leaving 16 bases between them. CDR1 and CDR2 (germline): SEHNR, FQNEAQ (reference sequence). CDR3 length equals 17 residues. The CDR3 sequence is CASSLERAEWPNTEAFF. CDR3 sequence (DNA): TGTGCCAGCAGCTTAGAGAGGGCCGAGTGGCCGAACACTGAAGCTTTCTTT.

V usage is TRBV5-1 and J usage is TRBJ2-3; the D call may be TRBD1 or TRBD2 (5 bases each). The V and J ends lost 5 bases and 2 bases respectively, with 15 bases between them. The germline gives CDR1 SGHRS, CDR2 YFSETQ. The CDR3 length is 15 residues. The DNA for the CDR3 is TGCGCCAGCAGGATTGATTCAGGGACCACAGATACGCAGTATTTT. Amino acids: CASRIDSGTTDTQYF.

V usage is TRBV27 and J usage is TRBJ2-7; TRBD2 matches 10 bases. The CDR3 is 15 amino acids. Germline assignment: CDR1 MNHEY and CDR2 SMNVEV (reference sequence). V shed 6 bases, J shed 2 bases, and the junction held 7 bases outside the gene matches. The CDR3 is CASSLQREGPYEQYF. The CDR3 DNA sequence: TGTGCCAGCAGCCTACAGCGGGAGGGCCCCTACGAGCAGTACTTC.

This clonotype has a handful of counts. The chain employs TRBV20-1 and TRBJ2-4; D may be TRBD2 (5 bases). This CDR3 contains 16 residues. Trimming pared 3 bases from V and 0 bases from J, leaving 15 bases between. Germline V gene sequence: CDR1 DFQATT, CDR2 SNEGSKA (reference sequence). In DNA, the CDR3 is TGCAGTGCTAGGGGCCTGTCGGGGTTAGCCAAAAACATTCAGTACTTC. Protein: CSARGLSGLAKNIQYF.

This clonotype has more than one count but fewer than ten. V and J are TRBV12-3 or TRBV12-4 and TRBJ2-7; possibly TRBD1 for D (5 bases). The CDR3 contains 12 residues. The V end lost 6 bases, the J end lost 6 bases, and 12 bases lay between the germline ends. CDR3 amino acids: CASSPRTFEQYF. In DNA, the CDR3 is TGTGCCAGCAGCCCTCGGACATTCGAGCAGTACTTC.

This clonotype was counted ten times or more. As DNA, the CDR3 is TGTGCCAGCAGTCAGACAGGGATAGCGCGAGATACGCAGTATTTT. Its protein is CASSQTGIARDTQYF. This chain joins TRBV12-3 or TRBV12-4 and TRBJ2-3; 7 nucleotides match TRBD1. V was clipped by 5 bases and J by 5 bases; unmatched bases: 10. The CDR3 loop spans 15 amino acids.

This clonotype has only a few counts. The chain links TRBV20-1 to TRBJ2-3, with D uncertain. Germline-derived CDR1 and CDR2 are DFQATT and SNEGSKA (reference sequence). The V end was cut by 4 bases, the J end by 6 bases, with 11 bases between. This CDR3 has 12 residues. DNA of the CDR3: TGCAGTGCTAAGCCCAGCGTGGATACGCAGTATTTT. Its protein product is CSAKPSVDTQYF.

This clonotype has only a few counts. The J gene is TRBJ2-7, the V gene TRBV5-1; the D is unclear. CDR1 SGHRS and CDR2 YFSETQ come from the germline V gene. Between the trimmed V and J ends, which lost 3 bases and 3 bases, there was a span of 16 bases. This CDR3 is 15 amino acids long. In nucleotides, the CDR3 is TGCGCCAGCAGCTCGGAACCGGACGGGTTCTACGAGCAGTACTTC. This sequence encodes CASSSEPDGFYEQYF.

This clonotype occurred a few times. This rearrangement joins TRBV9 to TRBJ2-3; 7 nucleotides match TRBD1. This CDR3 has 15 amino acids. Germline CDR1 reads SGDLS; CDR2 reads YYNGEE. J gave up 6 bases and V 3 bases, and 10 bases lay outside the gene matches. This CDR3 is CASSASGTAGDTQYF. The CDR3 DNA is TGTGCCAGCAGCGCCTCCGGGACAGCAGGGGATACGCAGTATTTT. Filled out from reference TRBV9 and TRBJ2-3, the complete variable domain reads DSGVTQTPKHLITATGQRVTLRCSPRSGDLSVYWYQQSLDQGLQFLIQYYNGEERAKGNILERFSAQQFPDLHSELNLSSLELGDSALYFCASSASGTAGDTQYFGPGTRLTVL.

CDR3 amino acids: CASIHGLAGARGELFF. The CDR3 coding sequence is TGTGCCAGCATTCACGGACTAGCGGGGGCCCGGGGGGAGCTGTTTTTT. V usage is TRBV12-3 or TRBV12-4 and J usage is TRBJ2-2; TRBD2 aligns across 13 bases. Unmatched junction bases numbered 10, after V lost 7 bases and J lost 8 bases. The CDR3 is 16 amino acids.

This clonotype has just a few counts. The V gene is TRBV20-1, the J gene TRBJ2-1; 8 bases align to TRBD2. With 4 bases clipped from V and 0 bases from J, the junction kept 5 bases outside the gene matches. The germline V gene encodes CDR1 DFQATT and CDR2 SNEGSKA (reference sequence). CDR3 length: 15 residues. CDR3 loop: CSATLAGSSYNEQFF. The CDR3 DNA sequence: TGCAGTGCTACTTTAGCGGGGTCCTCCTACAATGAGCAGTTCTTC.

This chain joins TRBV3-1 and TRBJ2-1; 11 bases align to TRBD2. The CDR3 is 17 residues long. Germline V lookup: CDR1 LGHDT, CDR2 YNNKEL (reference sequence). The J segment lost 5 bases and the V segment lost 0 bases, leaving 6 bases of the junction unmatched. The DNA of the CDR3 is TGTGCCAGCAGCCAAGATTATCCACTAGCGGGGGACAATGAGCAGTTCTTC. Amino acid sequence: CASSQDYPLAGDNEQFF.

V gene TRBV20-1 combines with J gene TRBJ1-1; 7 nucleotides align to TRBD1. The trim removed 3 bases at V and 7 bases at J, leaving 8 bases unmatched. This CDR3 comprises 13 residues. From germline, CDR1 is DFQATT and CDR2 SNEGSKA (reference sequence). CDR3 coding DNA: TGCAGTGCTAGCTTACAGGGGACCGGTGAAGCTTTCTTT. Protein: CSASLQGTGEAFF.

This clonotype has ten or more counts. This rearrangement joins TRBV5-1 to TRBJ2-7; D is unclear. Per germline, CDR1 SGHRS and CDR2 YFSETQ. V was cut by 0 bases and J by 2 bases, with 9 bases left in between. This CDR3 has 14 amino acids. The CDR3 region is CASSLEGATYEQYF. CDR3 sequence (DNA): TGCGCCAGCAGCTTGGAAGGAGCTACCTACGAGCAGTACTTC. Full variable domain (rest looked up from reference TRBV5-1 and TRBJ2-7): KAGVTQTPRYLIKTRGQQVTLSCSPISGHRSVSWYQQTPGQGLQFLFEYFSETQRNKGNFPGRFSGRQFSNSRSEMNVSTLELGDSALYLCASSLEGATYEQYFGPGTRLTVT.

This clonotype was counted between two and nine times. V and J are TRBV24-1 and TRBJ2-2; D not resolved. V lost 8 bases and J 1 base, leaving 4 bases between the germline ends. Germline V gene lookup returns CDR1 KGHDR and CDR2 SFDVKD. CDR3 length: 12 residues. The CDR3 reads CATMENTGELFF. CDR3 DNA sequence: TGTGCCACCATGGAGAACACCGGGGAGCTGTTTTTT.

The chain joins TRBV4-3 to TRBJ2-3, with D perhaps TRBD1 (5 bases). The CDR3 is made up of 16 amino acids. V was pared by 2 bases and J by 6 bases, with 18 bases between. Germline V CDR1 and CDR2: LGHNA, YSLEER. The CDR3 DNA sequence: TGCGCCAGCAGCCAATTCAGGGTCGAGCCCTGGGATACGCAGTATTTT. It is translated as CASSQFRVEPWDTQYF.